The 30 T cell receptor beta chains below come from one sample, sequenced in a study of blood T cell repertoires in COVID-19. Data came from immunoSEQ multiplex PCR; TCRdb stores just in-frame clones and leaves some out. The profile shows roughly 180,000 clones, roughly 88% of them singletons. Sequenced sample: PBMCs or T cells enriched from blood (not recorded which). The receptors were sampled from a woman aged 25-40 years who had recovered from COVID-19.

The chain employs TRBV21-1 and TRBJ1-1. TRBV21-1 is noted as a pseudogene. This CDR3 region has 14 residues. CDR3 sequence: CASSKDSRNTEAFF. The CDR3 coding sequence is TGTGCCAGCAGCAAGGACTCCCGGAACACTGAAGCTTTCTTT.

The chain carries TRBV28 and TRBJ2-1; a possible D gene is TRBD2 (6 bases). The germline V gene encodes CDR1 MDHEN and CDR2 SYDVKM. The V and J ends lost 7 bases and 1 base respectively, with 17 bases between them. CDR3 length equals 16 residues. This CDR3 reads CASINPLASSYNEQFF. Written as DNA, the CDR3 is TGTGCCAGCATTAACCCCCTAGCGTCGTCCTACAATGAGCAGTTCTTC.

This sequence joins TRBV6-1 and TRBJ2-1, with 9 bases identical to TRBD1. Germline CDR1 MNHNS, CDR2 SASEGT. The CDR3 contains 16 residues. J gave up 4 bases and V 4 bases, and 8 bases lay outside the gene matches. Here the CDR3 DNA reads TGTGCCAGCAGTGGATTACAGGGGGCTGGGTACAATGAGCAGTTCTTC. It yields the protein CASSGLQGAGYNEQFF.

This chain links TRBV6-5 with TRBJ2-3, with TRBD1 identical over 7 bases. With 2 bases clipped from V and 2 bases from J, the junction kept 4 bases outside the gene matches. In germline, CDR1 is MNHEY, CDR2 SVGAGI. This CDR3 comprises 15 residues. The CDR3 loop reads CASSYRGGPTDTQYF. CDR3 coding DNA: TGTGCCAGCAGTTACCGAGGGGGCCCCACAGATACGCAGTATTTT.

The chain combines TRBV3-1 (or the pseudogene TRBV3-2) with TRBJ1-1; D perhaps matches TRBD1 (6 bases). CDR1 is LGHDT and CDR2 is YNNKEL in the germline V gene (reference sequence). This CDR3 region has 15 residues. V was trimmed by 4 bases and J by 1 base, leaving 13 bases between them. The CDR3 loop reads CASSPQGQRNTEAFF. The CDR3 nucleotides read TGTGCCAGCAGCCCACAAGGACAGAGGAACACTGAAGCTTTCTTT.

This chain connects TRBV28 to TRBJ2-1; 7 bases match TRBD1. The CDR3 is 13 residues long. Trimming cost V 3 bases and J 5 bases; bases outside gene matches: 1. Looked up from germline, CDR1 is MDHEN and CDR2 is SYDVKM. The CDR3 DNA reads TGTGCCAGCAGTTTTACAGGGGACAATGAGCAGTTCTTC. This encodes CASSFTGDNEQFF.

In this sample, this clone turned up a few times. The rearrangement uses TRBV9 and TRBJ2-3; D unresolved. V was shortened by 3 bases and J by 2 bases, with 7 bases between the two germline ends. Germline lookup yields CDR1 SGDLS and CDR2 YYNGEE. The CDR3 loop spans 13 amino acids. Here the CDR3 reads CASSAYHTDTQYF. CDR3 bases: TGTGCCAGCAGCGCCTACCACACAGATACGCAGTATTTT.

The rearrangement joins TRBV3-1 (or the pseudogene TRBV3-2) to TRBJ2-1; TRBD2 aligns across 7 bases. V lost 4 bases to trimming and J lost 7 bases; unmatched junction nucleotides: 7. The CDR3 has 14 residues. Germline lookup yields CDR1 LGHDT and CDR2 YNNKEL (reference sequence). The CDR3 region is CASSRLGGPNEQFF. The CDR3 nucleotides read TGTGCCAGCAGCCGTCTGGGAGGGCCGAATGAGCAGTTCTTC.

V is TRBV19 and J is TRBJ2-2, with D perhaps TRBD1 (6 bases). CDR3 size: 14 residues. V gave up 6 bases and J gave up 1 base, with 9 bases separating them. The germline V gene has CDR1 LNHDA and CDR2 SQIVND (reference sequence). As DNA, the CDR3 is TGTGCCAGTAGGGGGGCTTGGAACACCGGGGAGCTGTTTTTT. As protein: CASRGAWNTGELFF.

The V and J genes are TRBV14 and TRBJ1-5, with D uncertain. The CDR3 is 16 residues long. Trimming removed 0 bases at V and 1 base at J, with 10 bases between. The germline CDR1 and CDR2 sequences are SGHDN and FVKESK. Written as DNA, the CDR3 is TGTGCCAGCAGCCAAGAGAGAAGGCGGAGCAATCAGCCCCAGCATTTT. Translated: CASSQERRRSNQPQHF.

V usage is TRBV6-5 and J usage is TRBJ2-7, with 13 bases lining up with TRBD2. The CDR3 consists of 14 residues. The ends lost 7 bases at V and 6 bases at J; junction bases unmatched: 6. From germline, CDR1 is MNHEY and CDR2 SVGAGI. The DNA of the CDR3 is TGTGCCAGCACTTTACTAGCGGGAGGGCCCGAGCAGTACTTC. Residues: CASTLLAGGPEQYF.

The V and J genes are TRBV27 and TRBJ1-5; 7 bases are shared with TRBD1. The CDR3 consists of 15 residues. Germline V CDR1 and CDR2: MNHEY, SMNVEV (reference sequence). Germline trimming cut 5 bases from V and 0 bases from J; bases unmatched to any gene: 4. CDR3: CASSRDRSSNQPQHF. CDR3 DNA sequence: TGTGCCAGCAGTCGGGACAGATCTAGCAATCAGCCCCAGCATTTT.

The chain has TRBV6-4 and TRBJ1-1; 12 nucleotides agree with TRBD1. The germline V gene has CDR1 MRHNA and CDR2 SNTAGT. J was trimmed by 7 bases and V by 3 bases; bases with no gene match: 3. The CDR3 is 14 amino acids. In nucleotides, the CDR3 is TGTGCCAGCAGTGAGGGACAGGGGGCAGGTGAAGCTTTCTTT. Its translation: CASSEGQGAGEAFF.

The chain couples TRBV6-5 to TRBJ2-5, with D possibly TRBD1 on 6 matching bases. CDR1 is MNHEY and CDR2 is SVGAGI in the germline V gene. Trimming removed 2 bases at V and 0 bases at J, with 10 bases between. This CDR3 comprises 15 residues. CDR3 nucleotides: TGTGCCAGCAGTTACGGGACATCGTACCAAGAGACCCAGTACTTC. Translated, it gives CASSYGTSYQETQYF.

The chain carries TRBV5-4 and TRBJ2-1; 10 nucleotides agree with TRBD1. This CDR3 spans 15 amino acids. From germline, CDR1 is SGHNT and CDR2 YYREEE (reference sequence). Germline trimming cut 4 bases from V and 4 bases from J; bases unmatched to any gene: 5. The CDR3 DNA is TGTGCCAGCAGCCCCCGGGACAGGGGATACAATGAGCAGTTCTTC. It encodes CASSPRDRGYNEQFF. Complete variable domain (other parts from reference TRBV5-4 and TRBJ2-1): ETGVTQSPTHLIKTRGQQVTLRCSSQSGHNTVSWYQQALGQGPQFIFQYYREEENGRGNFPPRFSGLQFPNYSSELNVNALELDDSALYLCASSPRDRGYNEQFFGPGTRLTVL.

This chain joins TRBV29-1 and TRBJ2-1; 9 bases are shared with TRBD2. The CDR3 spans 15 residues. The V and J ends lost 7 bases and 9 bases, in that order; junction bases with no gene match: 16. Germline lookup yields CDR1 SQVTM and CDR2 ANQGSEA. The CDR3 DNA reads TGCAGCGCCCCCGCCCAGAGCGGGAGGCCGTTTGAGCAGTTCTTC. It is translated as CSAPAQSGRPFEQFF.

V is TRBV2 and J is TRBJ1-2; D is perhaps TRBD1 (5 bases). This CDR3 has 14 amino acids. CDR1 is SNHLY, CDR2 FYNNEI, per germline. With 3 bases removed from V and 2 bases from J, the gap between germline ends came to 10 bases. CDR3 in DNA: TGTGCCAGCAGTGACCCGGGGGTAAACTATGGCTACACCTTC. It yields the protein CASSDPGVNYGYTF.

The chain combines TRBV28 with TRBJ2-3, with 7 bases identical to TRBD1. The CDR3 has 16 residues. The V gene's germline CDR1 is MDHEN and CDR2 SYDVKM. V was pared by 4 bases and J by 0 bases, with 7 bases of the junction left unmatched. This CDR3 reads CASSSRTGVSTDTQYF. As DNA, the CDR3 is TGTGCCAGCAGTTCGAGGACAGGAGTTAGCACAGATACGCAGTATTTT.

This clone appeared a single time. The chain's CDR3 is CASSYGLAGAAEQYF. In DNA, the CDR3 is TGTGCCAGCAGTTACGGACTAGCGGGGGCGGCCGAGCAGTACTTC. The chain has TRBV28 and TRBJ2-7; TRBD2 matches 13 bases. Unmatched junction bases numbered 6, after V lost 4 bases and J lost 6 bases. The CDR3 totals 15 residues. Germline V gene data show CDR1 as MDHEN and CDR2 as SYDVKM.

The chain is built from TRBV11-2 and TRBJ2-7, with 9 bases identical to TRBD1. The trim removed 4 bases at V and 2 bases at J, leaving 6 bases unmatched. Germline CDR1 reads SGHAT; CDR2 reads FQNNGV. The CDR3 totals 15 residues. The CDR3 is CASSSNRGLAYEQYF. For the CDR3, the DNA is TGTGCCAGCAGCTCCAACAGGGGGCTTGCCTACGAGCAGTACTTC. Together with reference TRBV11-2 and TRBJ2-7, the CDR3 gives the full variable domain: EAGVAQSPRYKIIEKRQSVAFWCNPISGHATLYWYQQILGQGPKLLIQFQNNGVVDDSQLPKDRFSAERLKGVDSTLKIQPAKLEDSAVYLCASSSNRGLAYEQYFGPGTRLTVT.

This clone was observed once. The chain employs TRBV5-1 and TRBJ1-4; 7 nucleotides agree with TRBD1. Per the germline V gene, CDR1 is SGHRS and CDR2 is YFSETQ. There are 16 residues in the CDR3. V lost 4 bases, J lost 3 bases, and 9 bases stayed unmatched. The CDR3 DNA is TGCGCCAGCAGCGCCACCGGCGGGACAGCTAATGAAAAACTGTTTTTT. Amino acid sequence: CASSATGGTANEKLFF.

This clone is deemed medium-sized. The chain is built from TRBV29-1 and TRBJ2-1; 12 bases are a match to TRBD2. Per the germline V gene, CDR1 is SQVTM and CDR2 is ANQGSEA. This CDR3 is built from 18 residues. The CDR3 protein is CNGPGTSGHSGPDNEQFF. CDR3 in DNA: TGCAACGGACCAGGGACTAGCGGGCACTCTGGGCCCGACAATGAGCAGTTCTTC.

The chain has TRBV2 and TRBJ2-3; 10 bases match TRBD2. The germline V gene encodes CDR1 SNHLY and CDR2 FYNNEI. V shed 3 bases and J 1 base; nucleotides not matched to a gene: 1. The CDR3 is 15 amino acids. Here the CDR3 DNA reads TGTGCCAGCAGTGAGGGGACTAGCGGCACAGATACGCAGTATTTT. It is translated as CASSEGTSGTDTQYF.

The V and J genes are TRBV11-2 and TRBJ2-1, with TRBD2 as a possible D gene (5 bases). The CDR3 is made up of 12 amino acids. Trimming removed 3 bases at V and 9 bases at J, with 9 bases between. Germline CDR1 reads SGHAT; CDR2 reads FQNNGV. The CDR3 region is CASSFIRGEQFF. CDR3 nucleotide sequence: TGTGCCAGCAGCTTTATTCGGGGTGAGCAGTTCTTC.

The V call is TRBV27, the J call TRBJ2-7; TRBD1 might be the D (5 bases). CDR1 MNHEY and CDR2 SMNVEV come from the germline V gene (reference sequence). The ends were cut back, 4 bases at V and 2 bases at J, with 12 bases in the middle. The CDR3 is made up of 14 amino acids. CDR3 amino acids: CASSSLDTTYEQYF. As DNA, the CDR3 is TGTGCCAGCAGTTCTTTGGACACGACCTACGAGCAGTACTTC.

J is TRBJ2-7 and V is TRBV4-2, with D possibly TRBD2 on 6 matching bases. V lost 2 bases and J lost 0, with 14 bases in between. In germline, CDR1 is LGHNA, CDR2 YNFKEQ. This CDR3 has 16 amino acids. This CDR3 is CASSQSAGDSSYEQYF. The CDR3 nucleotides are TGTGCCAGCAGCCAATCCGCCGGGGACTCCTCCTACGAGCAGTACTTC.

The CDR3 sequence: CASSLAGNKYGYTF. The CDR3 DNA is TGTGCCAGCAGCTTAGCGGGCAATAAGTATGGCTACACCTTC. This chain links TRBV7-2 with TRBJ1-2, with D uncertain. The CDR3 has 14 amino acids. Germline-derived CDR1 and CDR2 are SGHTA and FQGNSA. The V gene lost 0 bases and the J gene lost 5 bases, with 10 bases spanning the gap.

The chain is built from TRBV5-1 and TRBJ1-2; possibly TRBD1 for D (5 bases). V lost 2 bases, J lost 10 bases, and 12 bases lay in between. Germline V gene data show CDR1 as SGHRS and CDR2 as YFSETQ. This CDR3 is built from 12 residues. CDR3 sequence (DNA): TGCGCCAGCAGCTTCGATGGGGGGGACTACACCTTC. Amino acids: CASSFDGGDYTF.

V gene TRBV28 combines with J gene TRBJ2-5, with 8 bases that match TRBD1. In germline, CDR1 is MDHEN, CDR2 SYDVKM. Germline trimming cut 7 bases from V and 2 bases from J; bases unmatched to any gene: 9. The CDR3 covers 15 residues. The CDR3 reads CASTPGQGPQETQYF. The DNA of the CDR3 is TGTGCCAGCACCCCCGGACAGGGACCACAAGAGACCCAGTACTTC.

The rearrangement uses TRBV30 and TRBJ2-2; D might be TRBD1 (6 bases). Germline V CDR1 and CDR2: GTSNPN, SVGIG (reference sequence). The ends were cut back, 0 bases at V and 8 bases at J, with 13 bases in the middle. The CDR3 spans 14 residues. The CDR3: CAWSVLTQGGELFF. In DNA form, the CDR3 reads TGTGCCTGGAGTGTACTGACCCAGGGGGGGGAGCTGTTTTTT.